This TCR beta chain was obtained from a study of memory CD4+ T cells and cytomegalovirus serostatus. Study-level background: This sample comes from healthy Belgian adults, eight to ten CMV seropositive, roughly 22 seronegative.

Single viable CD3+CD4+CD8-CD45RO+ cells were sorted as the memory CD4+ T cells. CDR1 is MDHEN, CDR2 SYDVKM, per germline. The V gene lost 5 bases and the J gene lost 4 bases, with 15 bases spanning the gap. The CDR3 runs to 14 residues. On this clone: Antigen unknown.

Points from the study as a whole: Each of approximately 63 CMV-associated TCRbeta sequences occurred in one to five individuals. Median bootstrapped AUC for CMV status was around 0.95 originally, about 0.9 US-trained. The CMV-associated TCR signature appears largely within the CD4+ memory repertoire.

Sequenced by immunoSEQ multiplex PCR; TCRdb stores in-frame clones only, minus some. The repertoire holds under 40,000 clones, with less than 80% as singletons. The receptor comes from an adult in good health and CMV-seropositive. Sequencing was carried out using memory CD4+ T cells from blood. The rearrangement joins TRBV28 to TRBJ2-7, with D uncertain. CDR3 nucleotide sequence: TGTGCCAGCAGTCCATCTTCTCGGTATTACGAGCAGTACTTC. Encoded protein: CASSPSSRYYEQYF.